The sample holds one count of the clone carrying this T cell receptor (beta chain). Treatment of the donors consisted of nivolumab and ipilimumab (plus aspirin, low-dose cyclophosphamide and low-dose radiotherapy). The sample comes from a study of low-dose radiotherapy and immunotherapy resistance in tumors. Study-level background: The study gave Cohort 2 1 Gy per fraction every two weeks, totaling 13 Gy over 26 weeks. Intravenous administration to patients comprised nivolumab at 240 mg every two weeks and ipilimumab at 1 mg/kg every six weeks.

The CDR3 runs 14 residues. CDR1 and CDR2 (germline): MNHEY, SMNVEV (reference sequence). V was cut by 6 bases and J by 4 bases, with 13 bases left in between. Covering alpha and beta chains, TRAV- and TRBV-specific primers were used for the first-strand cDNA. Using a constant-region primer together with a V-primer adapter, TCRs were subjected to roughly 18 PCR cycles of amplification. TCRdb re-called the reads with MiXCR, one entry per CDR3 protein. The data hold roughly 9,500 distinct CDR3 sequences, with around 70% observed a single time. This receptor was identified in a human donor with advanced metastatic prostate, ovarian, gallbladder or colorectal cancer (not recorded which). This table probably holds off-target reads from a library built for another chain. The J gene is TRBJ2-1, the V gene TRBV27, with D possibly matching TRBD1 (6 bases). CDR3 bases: TGTGCCAGCAGGGACAGAAAACTTTACAATGAGCAGTTCTTC. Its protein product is CASRDRKLYNEQFF.